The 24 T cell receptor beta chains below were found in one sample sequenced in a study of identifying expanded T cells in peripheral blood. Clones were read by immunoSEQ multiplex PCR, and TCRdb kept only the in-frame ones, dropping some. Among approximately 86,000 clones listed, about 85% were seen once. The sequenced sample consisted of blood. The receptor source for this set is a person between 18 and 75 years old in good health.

The CDR3 DNA is TGTGCCAGCAGCTTAGGCAGGGGGCTCTACGAGCAGTACTTC. This sequence encodes CASSLGRGLYEQYF. The genes are TRBV7-8 and TRBJ2-7, with 8 positions matching TRBD1. V gave up 1 base and J gave up 3 bases; unmatched junction bases: 2. The length of the CDR3 is 14 residues. Germline CDR1 reads SGHVS; CDR2 reads FQNEAQ.

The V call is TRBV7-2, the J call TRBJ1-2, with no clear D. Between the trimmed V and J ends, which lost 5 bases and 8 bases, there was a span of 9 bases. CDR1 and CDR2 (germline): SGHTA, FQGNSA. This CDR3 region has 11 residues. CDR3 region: CASSPKPGYTF. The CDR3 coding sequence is TGTGCCAGCAGCCCAAAACCGGGCTACACCTTC.

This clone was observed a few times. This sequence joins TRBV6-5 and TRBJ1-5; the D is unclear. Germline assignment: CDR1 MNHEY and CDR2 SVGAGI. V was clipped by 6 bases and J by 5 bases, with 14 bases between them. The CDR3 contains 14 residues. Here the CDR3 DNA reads TGTGCCAGCAGAGATTACCTCGGAGATCAGCCCCAGCATTTT. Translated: CASRDYLGDQPQHF.

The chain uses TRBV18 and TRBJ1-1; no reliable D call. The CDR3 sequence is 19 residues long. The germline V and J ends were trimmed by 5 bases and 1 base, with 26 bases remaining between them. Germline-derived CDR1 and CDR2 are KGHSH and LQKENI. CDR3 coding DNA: TGTGCCAGCTCATTTACAAGGGCCGATCTCTCGACCCGGAACACTGAAGCTTTCTTT. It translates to CASSFTRADLSTRNTEAFF.

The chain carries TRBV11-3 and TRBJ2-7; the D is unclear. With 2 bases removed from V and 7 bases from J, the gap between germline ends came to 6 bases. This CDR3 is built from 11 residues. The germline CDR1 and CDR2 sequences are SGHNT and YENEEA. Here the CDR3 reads CASSLYSEQYF. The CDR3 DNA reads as TGTGCCAGCAGCTTATACAGTGAGCAGTACTTC.

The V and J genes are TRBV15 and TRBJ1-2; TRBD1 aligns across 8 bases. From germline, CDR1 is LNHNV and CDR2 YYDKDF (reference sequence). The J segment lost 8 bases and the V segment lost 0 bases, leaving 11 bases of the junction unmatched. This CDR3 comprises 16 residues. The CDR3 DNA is TGTGCCACCAGCAGAGATCTGGTTGGACAGGGAGACGGCTACACCTTC. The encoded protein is CATSRDLVGQGDGYTF. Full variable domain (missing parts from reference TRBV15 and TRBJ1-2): DAMVIQNPRYQVTQFGKPVTLSCSQTLNHNVMYWYQQKSSQAPKLLFHYYDKDFNNEADTPDNFQSRRPNTSFCFLDIRSPGLGDTAMYLCATSRDLVGQGDGYTFGSGTRLTVV.

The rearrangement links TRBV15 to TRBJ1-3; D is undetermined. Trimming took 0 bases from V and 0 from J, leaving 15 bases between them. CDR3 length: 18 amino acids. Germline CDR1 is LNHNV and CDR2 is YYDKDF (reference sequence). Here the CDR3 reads CATSRDHMGTSSGNTIYF. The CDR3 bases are TGTGCCACCAGCAGAGATCATATGGGTACGAGCTCTGGAAACACCATATATTTT.

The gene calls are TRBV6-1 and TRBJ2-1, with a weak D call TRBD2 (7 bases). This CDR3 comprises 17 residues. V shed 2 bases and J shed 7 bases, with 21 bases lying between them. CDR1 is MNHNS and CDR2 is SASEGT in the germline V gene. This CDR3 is CASSEWGPGGPINEQFF. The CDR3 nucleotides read TGTGCCAGCAGTGAATGGGGACCCGGGGGGCCAATAAATGAGCAGTTCTTC.

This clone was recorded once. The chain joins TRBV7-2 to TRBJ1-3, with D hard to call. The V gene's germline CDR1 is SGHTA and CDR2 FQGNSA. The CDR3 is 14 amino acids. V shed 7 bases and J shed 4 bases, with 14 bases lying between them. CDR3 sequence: CASIPAGGGNTIYF. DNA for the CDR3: TGTGCCAGCATTCCCGCGGGAGGCGGAAACACCATATATTTT.

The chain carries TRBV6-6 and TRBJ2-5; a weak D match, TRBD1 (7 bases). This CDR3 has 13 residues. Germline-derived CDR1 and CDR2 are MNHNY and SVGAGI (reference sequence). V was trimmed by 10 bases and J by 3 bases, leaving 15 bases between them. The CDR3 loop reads CATRQGGKETQYF. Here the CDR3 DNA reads TGTGCCACCCGACAGGGCGGGAAAGAGACCCAGTACTTC.

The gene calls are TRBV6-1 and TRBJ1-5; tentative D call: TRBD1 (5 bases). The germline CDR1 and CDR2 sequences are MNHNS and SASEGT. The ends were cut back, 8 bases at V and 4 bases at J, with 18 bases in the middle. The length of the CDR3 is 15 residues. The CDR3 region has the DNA TGTGCCAGCCTCTCGAGGTCCAGGGATAATCAGCCCCAGCATTTT. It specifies CASLSRSRDNQPQHF.

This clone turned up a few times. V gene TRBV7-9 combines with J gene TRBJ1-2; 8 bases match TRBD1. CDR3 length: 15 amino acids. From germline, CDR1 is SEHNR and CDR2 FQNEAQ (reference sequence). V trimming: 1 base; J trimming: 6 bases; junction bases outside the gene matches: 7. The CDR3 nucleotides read TGTGCCAGCAGCTTAGGGGCCTCGGGACAGGATGGCTACACCTTC. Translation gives CASSLGASGQDGYTF.

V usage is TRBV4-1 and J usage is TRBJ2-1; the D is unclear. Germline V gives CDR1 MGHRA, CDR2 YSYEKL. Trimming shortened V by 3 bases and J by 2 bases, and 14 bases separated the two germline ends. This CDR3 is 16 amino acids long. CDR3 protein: CASSQVRGPPYNEQFF. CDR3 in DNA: TGCGCCAGCAGCCAGGTCCGCGGTCCCCCCTACAATGAGCAGTTCTTC.

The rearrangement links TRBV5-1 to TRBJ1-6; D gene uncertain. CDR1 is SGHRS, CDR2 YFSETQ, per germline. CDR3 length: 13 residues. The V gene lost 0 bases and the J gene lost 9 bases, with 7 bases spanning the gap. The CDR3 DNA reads TGCGCCAGCAGCTTGGCAGATCGTTCACCCCTCCACTTT. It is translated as CASSLADRSPLHF. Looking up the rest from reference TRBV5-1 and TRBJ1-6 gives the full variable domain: KAGVTQTPRYLIKTRGQQVTLSCSPISGHRSVSWYQQTPGQGLQFLFEYFSETQRNKGNFPGRFSGRQFSNSRSEMNVSTLELGDSALYLCASSLADRSPLHFGNGTRLTVT.

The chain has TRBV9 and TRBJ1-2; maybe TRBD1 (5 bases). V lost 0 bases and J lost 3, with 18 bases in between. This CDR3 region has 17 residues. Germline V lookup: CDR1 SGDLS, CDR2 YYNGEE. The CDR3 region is CASSVATSWGVDYGYTF. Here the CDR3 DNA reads TGTGCCAGCAGCGTAGCTACAAGTTGGGGGGTGGACTATGGCTACACCTTC.

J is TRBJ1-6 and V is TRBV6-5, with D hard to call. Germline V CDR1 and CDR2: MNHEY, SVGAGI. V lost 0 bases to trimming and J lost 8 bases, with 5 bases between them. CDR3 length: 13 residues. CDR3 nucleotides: TGTGCCAGCAGTTACTCTGCGGATTCACCCCTCCACTTT. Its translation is CASSYSADSPLHF.

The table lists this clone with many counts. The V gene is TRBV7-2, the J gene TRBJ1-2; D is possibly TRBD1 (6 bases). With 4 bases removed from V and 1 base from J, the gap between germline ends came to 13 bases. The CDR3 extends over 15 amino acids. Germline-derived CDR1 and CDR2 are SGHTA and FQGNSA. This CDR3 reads CASSWGGGSNYGYTF. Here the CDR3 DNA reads TGTGCCAGCAGCTGGGGGGGCGGGAGTAACTATGGCTACACCTTC.

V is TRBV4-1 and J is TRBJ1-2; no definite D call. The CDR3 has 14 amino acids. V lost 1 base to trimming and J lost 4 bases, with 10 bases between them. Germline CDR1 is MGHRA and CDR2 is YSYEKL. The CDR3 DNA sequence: TGCGCCAGCAGCCAAGTAACGGGAGCCTATGGCTACACCTTC. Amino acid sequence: CASSQVTGAYGYTF.

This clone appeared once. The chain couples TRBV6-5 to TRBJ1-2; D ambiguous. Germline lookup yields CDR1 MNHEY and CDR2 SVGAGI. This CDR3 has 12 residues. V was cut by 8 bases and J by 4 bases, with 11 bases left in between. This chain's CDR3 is CASRRYSYGYTF. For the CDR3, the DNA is TGTGCCAGCCGACGGTATTCCTATGGCTACACCTTC.

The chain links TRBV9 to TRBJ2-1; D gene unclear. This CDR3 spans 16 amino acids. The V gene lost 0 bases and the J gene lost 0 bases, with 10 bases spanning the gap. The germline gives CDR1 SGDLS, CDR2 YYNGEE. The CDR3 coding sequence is TGTGCCAGCAGCGTAGGCCCCGGTAACTCCTACAATGAGCAGTTCTTC. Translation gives CASSVGPGNSYNEQFF.

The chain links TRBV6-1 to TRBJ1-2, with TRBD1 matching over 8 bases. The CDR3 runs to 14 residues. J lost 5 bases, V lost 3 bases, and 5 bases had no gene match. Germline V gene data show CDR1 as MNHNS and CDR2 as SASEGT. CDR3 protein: CASSDPGQAYGYTF. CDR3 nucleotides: TGTGCCAGCAGTGATCCGGGACAGGCTTATGGCTACACCTTC.

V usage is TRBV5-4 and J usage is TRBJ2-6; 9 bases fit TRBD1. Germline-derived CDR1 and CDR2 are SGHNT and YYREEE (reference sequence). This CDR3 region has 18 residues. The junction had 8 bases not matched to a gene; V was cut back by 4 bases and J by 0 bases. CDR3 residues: CASSHSGTGSSGANVLTF. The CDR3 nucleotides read TGTGCCAGCAGCCATTCGGGGACAGGGAGCTCTGGGGCCAACGTCCTGACTTTC. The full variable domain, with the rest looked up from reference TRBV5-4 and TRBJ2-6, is ETGVTQSPTHLIKTRGQQVTLRCSSQSGHNTVSWYQQALGQGPQFIFQYYREEENGRGNFPPRFSGLQFPNYSSELNVNALELDDSALYLCASSHSGTGSSGANVLTFGAGSRLTVL.

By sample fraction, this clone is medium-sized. The chain's CDR3 is CASSQEGGRFHGYTF. The CDR3 DNA follows: TGTGCCAGCAGCCAAGAGGGGGGGCGCTTCCATGGCTACACCTTC. The chain couples TRBV4-2 to TRBJ1-2; D is possibly TRBD1 (6 bases). CDR3 length: 15 residues. The germline V gene has CDR1 LGHNA and CDR2 YNFKEQ. V lost 0 bases, J lost 6 bases, and 14 bases lay in between.

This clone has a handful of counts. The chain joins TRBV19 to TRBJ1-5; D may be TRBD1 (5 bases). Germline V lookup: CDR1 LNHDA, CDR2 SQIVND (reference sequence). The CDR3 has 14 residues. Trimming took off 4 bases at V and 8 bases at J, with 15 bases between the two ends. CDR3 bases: TGTGCCAGTAGTACAACAGGTAGAGGTGAGCCCCAGCATTTT. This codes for CASSTTGRGEPQHF.